This TCR beta chain stems from a study of T-cell memory formation after mild COVID-19. About the research overall: TCR clusters were mostly donor specific.

Details on this clonotype: Its specificity is unknown.

V gave up 6 bases and J gave up 4 bases, with 21 bases separating them. This CDR3 has 17 amino acids. Per germline, CDR1 MNHEY and CDR2 SVGAGI. One entry per CDR3 protein, called by TCRdb with MiXCR from the 5' RACE reads. The sample has roughly 58,000 distinct CDR3 sequences; roughly 9.5% are singletons. Study results and limitations: Specificity for SARS-CoV-2 was not confirmed among the second-wave clones peaking on day 37.

This TCR derives from a man younger than 35 who had mild COVID-19 (a few samples of this study predate the infection). Cell type and time point are not known. This chain joins TRBV6-5 and TRBJ2-2; TRBD1 is a possible D gene (7 bases). The specimen sequenced was PBMCs or a T cell subset sorted from them (not recorded which). CDR3 in amino acids: CASSHQGGRGVTGELFF. The DNA for the CDR3 is TGTGCCAGCAGCCACCAGGGGGGCAGGGGGGTCACCGGGGAGCTGTTTTTT.